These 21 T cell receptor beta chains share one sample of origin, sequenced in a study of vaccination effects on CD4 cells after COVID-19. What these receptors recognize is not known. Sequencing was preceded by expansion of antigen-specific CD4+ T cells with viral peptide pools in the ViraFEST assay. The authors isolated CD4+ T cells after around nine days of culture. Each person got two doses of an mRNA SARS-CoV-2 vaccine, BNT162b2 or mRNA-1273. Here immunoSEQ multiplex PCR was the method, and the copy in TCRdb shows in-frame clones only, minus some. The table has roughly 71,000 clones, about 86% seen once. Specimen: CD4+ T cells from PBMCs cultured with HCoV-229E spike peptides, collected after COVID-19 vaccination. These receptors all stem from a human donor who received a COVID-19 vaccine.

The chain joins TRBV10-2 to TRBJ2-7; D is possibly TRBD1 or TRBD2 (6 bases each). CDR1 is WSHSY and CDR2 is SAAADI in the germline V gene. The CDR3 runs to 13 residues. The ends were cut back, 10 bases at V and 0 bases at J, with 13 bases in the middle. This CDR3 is CATRGGSSYEQYV. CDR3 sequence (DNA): TGCGCCACTAGAGGGGGGAGCTCCTACGAGCAGTACGTC.

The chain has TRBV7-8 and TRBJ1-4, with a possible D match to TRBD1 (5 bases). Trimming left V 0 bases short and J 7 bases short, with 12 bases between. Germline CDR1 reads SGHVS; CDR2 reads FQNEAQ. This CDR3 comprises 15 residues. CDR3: CASSLAPGFSEKLFF. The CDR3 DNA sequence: TGTGCCAGCAGCTTAGCCCCAGGGTTCTCTGAAAAACTGTTTTTT. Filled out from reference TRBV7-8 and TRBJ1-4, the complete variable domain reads GAGVSQSPRYKVAKRGQDVALRCDPISGHVSLFWYQQALGQGPEFLTYFQNEAQLDKSGLPSDRFFAERPEGSVSTLKIQRTQQEDSAVYLCASSLAPGFSEKLFFGSGTQLSVL.

CDR3 coding DNA: TGTGCCTGGAGTGTAAGGTTTGGAAAGCGCTACGAGCAGTACGTC. Translating it yields CAWSVRFGKRYEQYV. The genes are TRBV30 and TRBJ2-7; D call uncertain. Trimming removed 0 bases at V and 3 bases at J, with 15 bases between. This CDR3 spans 15 amino acids. Looked up from germline, CDR1 is GTSNPN and CDR2 is SVGIG (reference sequence).

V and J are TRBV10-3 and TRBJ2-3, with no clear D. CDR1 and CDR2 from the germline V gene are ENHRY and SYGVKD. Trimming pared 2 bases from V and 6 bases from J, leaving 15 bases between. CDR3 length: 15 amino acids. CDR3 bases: TGTGCCATCAGTGAGGAGGCAGGATCACCGGATACGCAGTATTTT. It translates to CAISEEAGSPDTQYF.

The CDR3 sequence: CASSILAGFGNEQFF. CDR3 nucleotide sequence: TGTGCCAGCAGCATACTAGCGGGGTTTGGCAATGAGCAGTTCTTC. The chain couples TRBV9 to TRBJ2-1; 10 positions match TRBD2. The CDR3 covers 15 residues. With 4 bases clipped from V and 6 bases from J, the junction kept 7 bases outside the gene matches. Per the germline V gene, CDR1 is SGDLS and CDR2 is YYNGEE.

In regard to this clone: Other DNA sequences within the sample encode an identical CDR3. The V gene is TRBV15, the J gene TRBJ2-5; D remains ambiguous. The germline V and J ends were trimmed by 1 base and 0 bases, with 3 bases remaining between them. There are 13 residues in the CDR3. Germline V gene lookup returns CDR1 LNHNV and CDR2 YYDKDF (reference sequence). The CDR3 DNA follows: TGTGCCACCAGCAGAGGGTACCAAGAGACCCAGTACTTC. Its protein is CATSRGYQETQYF.

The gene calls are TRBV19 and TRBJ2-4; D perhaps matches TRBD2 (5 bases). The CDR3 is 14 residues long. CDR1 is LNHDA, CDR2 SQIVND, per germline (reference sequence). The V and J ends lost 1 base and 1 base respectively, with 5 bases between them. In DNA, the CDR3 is TGTGCCAGTAGTATAGGAGGGGCCAAAAACATTCAGTACTTC. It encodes CASSIGGAKNIQYF.

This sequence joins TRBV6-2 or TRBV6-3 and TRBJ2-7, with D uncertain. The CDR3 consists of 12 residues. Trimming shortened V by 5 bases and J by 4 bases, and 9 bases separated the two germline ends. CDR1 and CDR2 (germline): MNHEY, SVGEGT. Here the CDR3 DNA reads TGTGCCAGCAGTCAAGCCGGGTACGAGCAGTACGTC. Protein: CASSQAGYEQYV.

CDR3 amino acids: CASSPSGQGYGYTF. The CDR3, as DNA: TGTGCCAGCAGCCCATCAGGACAGGGGTATGGCTACACCTTC. The chain carries TRBV9 and TRBJ1-2; 9 bases are shared with TRBD1. Losses at the gene ends were 4 bases for V and 5 bases for J; bases not matched to a gene: 6. This CDR3 is built from 14 residues. In germline, CDR1 is SGDLS, CDR2 YYNGEE.

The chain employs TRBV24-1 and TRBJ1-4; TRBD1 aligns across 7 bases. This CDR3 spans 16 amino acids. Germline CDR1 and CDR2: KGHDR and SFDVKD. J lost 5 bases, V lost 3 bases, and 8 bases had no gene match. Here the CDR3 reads CATSDPRQGGNEKLFF. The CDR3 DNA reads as TGTGCCACCAGTGATCCTAGACAGGGCGGGAATGAAAAACTGTTTTTT.

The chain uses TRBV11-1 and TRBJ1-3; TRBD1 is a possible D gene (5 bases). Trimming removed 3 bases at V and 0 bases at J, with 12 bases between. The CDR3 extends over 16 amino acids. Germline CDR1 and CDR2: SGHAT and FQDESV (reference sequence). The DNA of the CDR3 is TGTGCCAGCAGCTTGGACACCAGCCCCTCTGGAAACACCATATATTTT. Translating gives CASSLDTSPSGNTIYF.

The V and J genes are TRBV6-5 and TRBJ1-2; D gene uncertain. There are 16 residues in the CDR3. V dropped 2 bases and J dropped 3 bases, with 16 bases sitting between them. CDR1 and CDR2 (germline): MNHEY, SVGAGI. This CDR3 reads CASSYRGSSTYYGYTF. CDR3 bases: TGTGCCAGCAGTTACCGAGGGAGCAGCACCTACTATGGCTACACCTTC.

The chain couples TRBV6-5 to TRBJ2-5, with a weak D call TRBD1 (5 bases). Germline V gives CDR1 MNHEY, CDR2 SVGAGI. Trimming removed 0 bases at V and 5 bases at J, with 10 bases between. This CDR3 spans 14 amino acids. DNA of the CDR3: TGTGCCAGCAGTTACTCGCGTAGGGGTGAGACCCAGTACTTC. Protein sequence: CASSYSRRGETQYF.

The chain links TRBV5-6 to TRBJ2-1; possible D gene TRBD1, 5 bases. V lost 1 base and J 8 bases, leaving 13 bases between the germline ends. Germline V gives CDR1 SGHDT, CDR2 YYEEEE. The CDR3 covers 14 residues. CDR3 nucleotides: TGTGCCAGCAGCTTGCTCGCAGGGTCCCATGAGCAGTTCTTC. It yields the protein CASSLLAGSHEQFF.

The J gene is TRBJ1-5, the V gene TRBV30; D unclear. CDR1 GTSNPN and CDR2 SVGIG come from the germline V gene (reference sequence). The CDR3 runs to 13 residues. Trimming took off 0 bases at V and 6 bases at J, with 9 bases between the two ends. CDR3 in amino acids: CAWSVQRRQPQHF. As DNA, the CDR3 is TGTGCCTGGAGTGTACAGAGGCGTCAGCCCCAGCATTTT.

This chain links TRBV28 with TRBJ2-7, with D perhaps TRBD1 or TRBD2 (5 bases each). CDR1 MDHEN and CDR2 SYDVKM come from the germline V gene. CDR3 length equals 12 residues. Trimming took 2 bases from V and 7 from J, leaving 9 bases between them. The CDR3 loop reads CASSLHGGEQYV. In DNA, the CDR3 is TGTGCCAGCAGTTTACATGGGGGTGAGCAGTACGTC.

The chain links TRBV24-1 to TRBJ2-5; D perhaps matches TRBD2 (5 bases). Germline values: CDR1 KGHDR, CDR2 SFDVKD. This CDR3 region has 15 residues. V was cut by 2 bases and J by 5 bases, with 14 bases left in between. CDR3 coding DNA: TGTGCCACCAGTGATTCTAGAGGGTCCGGGGAGACCCAGTACTTC. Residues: CATSDSRGSGETQYF.

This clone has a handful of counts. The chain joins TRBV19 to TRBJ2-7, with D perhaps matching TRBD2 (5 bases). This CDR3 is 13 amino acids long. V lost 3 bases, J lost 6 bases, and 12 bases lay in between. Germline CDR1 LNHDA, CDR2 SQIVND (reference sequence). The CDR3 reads CASSIGLAGEQYV. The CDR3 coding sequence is TGTGCCAGTAGTATTGGACTGGCGGGCGAGCAGTACGTC.

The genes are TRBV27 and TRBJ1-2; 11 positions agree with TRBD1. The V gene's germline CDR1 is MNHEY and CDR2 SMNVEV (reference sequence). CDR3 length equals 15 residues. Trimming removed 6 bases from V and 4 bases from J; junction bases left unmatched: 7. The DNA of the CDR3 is TGTGCCAGCAGCCAAGGACAGGGGGCTGGCTATGGCTACACCTTC. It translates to CASSQGQGAGYGYTF.

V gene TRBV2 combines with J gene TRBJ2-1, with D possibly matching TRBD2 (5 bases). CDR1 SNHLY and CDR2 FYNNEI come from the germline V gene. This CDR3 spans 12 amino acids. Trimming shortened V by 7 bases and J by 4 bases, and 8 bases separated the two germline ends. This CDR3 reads CASTGLYNEQFF. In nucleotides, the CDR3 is TGTGCCAGCACCGGACTGTACAATGAGCAGTTCTTC. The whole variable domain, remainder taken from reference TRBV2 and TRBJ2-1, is EPEVTQTPSHQVTQMGQEVILRCVPISNHLYFYWYRQILGQKVEFLVSFYNNEISEKSEIFDDQFSVERPDGSNFTLKIRSTKLEDSAMYFCASTGLYNEQFFGPGTRLTVL.

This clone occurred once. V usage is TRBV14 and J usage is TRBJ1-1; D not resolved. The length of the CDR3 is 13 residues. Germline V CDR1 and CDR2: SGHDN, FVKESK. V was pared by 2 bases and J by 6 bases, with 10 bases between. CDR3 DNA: TGTGCCAGCAGCCAACATTCAGGCGCTGAAGCTTTCTTT. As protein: CASSQHSGAEAFF.